This T cell receptor beta chain comes out of a study of blood T cell repertoires in COVID-19. Turning to the study itself: Some COVID-19 samples were acute and others convalescent; all came from the United States, Italy and Spain. Nucleic acid was either cDNA or gDNA, and it came from T cells, B-cell-depleted T cells, or PBMCs.

In the original analysis: Estimated nucleated cell counts came from reference gene primer amplification. Using immunoSEQ multiplex PCR, the repertoire was profiled, and TCRdb retains in-frame clones only, with some absent. V and J calls and clone size come straight from that table; D and trimming were deduced from the DNA. Of approximately 10,000 clones listed, about 90% were seen once; the top ten hold under 5.5%. This clone was counted between two and nine times. Germline V gene lookup returns CDR1 ENHRY and CDR2 SYGVKD. This CDR3 has 14 amino acids. The V end lost 2 bases, the J end lost 1 base, and 6 bases lay between the germline ends.

Source material: peripheral blood. The chain carries TRBV10-3 and TRBJ2-1; D not resolved. This TCR was sampled from a human donor in a cohort sampled during active COVID-19. DNA of the CDR3: TGTGCCATCAGTGAGGAGGTATCCTACAATGAGCAGTTCTTC. It specifies CAISEEVSYNEQFF.